The 30 T cell receptor beta chains below were found in one sample sequenced in a study of CD8+ T cells in alopecia areata. Sequencing templates came from extracted RNA that was reverse transcribed into cDNA. The table came from immunoSEQ multiplex PCR; TCRdb's copy has only in-frame clones and leaves some out. The table lists over 150,000 clones, over 45% of them singletons. Indicated treatment: oral pan-JAK inhibitor, 5-10 mg twice daily. The starting material was CD4+ T cells sorted from blood, obtained at week 24, from a patient treated with tofacitinib. These receptors were obtained from a human donor with alopecia areata.

The DNA for the CDR3 is TGTGCCAGCAGCTTAGGCCGAATTGGGACAAGGGGTGAAAAACTGTTTTTT. The encoded protein is CASSLGRIGTRGEKLFF. The rearrangement joins TRBV7-9 to TRBJ1-4, with D possibly being TRBD1 (6 bases). CDR3 length: 17 residues. Germline lookup yields CDR1 SEHNR and CDR2 FQNEAQ (reference sequence). V lost 1 base and J lost 7, with 19 bases in between.

V and J are TRBV20-1 and TRBJ2-1; D uncertain. Trimming took off 5 bases at V and 10 bases at J, with 9 bases between the two ends. The CDR3 length is 10 residues. The V gene's germline CDR1 is DFQATT and CDR2 SNEGSKA (reference sequence). CDR3 in DNA: TGCAGTGCTTTGGGGAACGAGCAGTTCTTC. Amino acids: CSALGNEQFF.

The chain recombines TRBV5-1 with TRBJ1-2; D not certain. The CDR3 loop spans 13 amino acids. V was cut by 3 bases and J by 4 bases, with 10 bases left in between. Germline CDR1 reads SGHRS; CDR2 reads YFSETQ. CDR3 residues: CASSSQPAYGYTF. CDR3 DNA: TGCGCCAGCAGCTCCCAGCCGGCCTATGGCTACACCTTC.

The rearrangement uses TRBV18 and TRBJ1-1, with 8 bases aligning to TRBD1. V lost 8 bases and J lost 5; bases outside the gene matches: 7. Germline V gene sequence: CDR1 KGHSH, CDR2 LQKENI. CDR3 length: 13 residues. The CDR3 loop reads CASATGGKTEAFF. The CDR3 region has the DNA TGTGCCAGCGCAACAGGGGGGAAAACTGAAGCTTTCTTT.

The chain uses TRBV9 and TRBJ1-4; tentatively, D is TRBD1 (5 bases). Looked up from germline, CDR1 is SGDLS and CDR2 is YYNGEE. V was pared by 4 bases and J by 8 bases, with 21 bases between. This CDR3 has 16 amino acids. CDR3: CASSPSLGGLEEKLFF. The CDR3 coding sequence is TGTGCCAGCAGCCCCTCCCTGGGGGGATTAGAAGAAAAACTGTTTTTT.

This clone was counted between two and nine times. V usage is TRBV9 and J usage is TRBJ1-5; D unclear. Trimming pared 0 bases from V and 2 bases from J, leaving 9 bases between. The CDR3 covers 15 residues. Germline CDR1 reads SGDLS; CDR2 reads YYNGEE. This CDR3 is CASSVDGWGNQPQHF. As DNA, the CDR3 is TGTGCCAGCAGCGTAGACGGGTGGGGCAATCAGCCCCAGCATTTT.

This clone was seen more than once but under ten times. The chain recombines TRBV18 with TRBJ2-3; TRBD2 is a possible D gene (6 bases). The V end lost 6 bases, the J end lost 0 bases, and 10 bases lay between the germline ends. CDR1 and CDR2 (germline): KGHSH, LQKENI. The CDR3 loop spans 14 amino acids. The CDR3 here is CASSETSSTDTQYF. The CDR3 bases are TGTGCCAGCTCGGAGACTAGTAGCACAGATACGCAGTATTTT. Variable domain in full (rest from reference TRBV18 and TRBJ2-3): NAGVMQNPRHLVRRRGQEARLRCSPMKGHSHVYWYRQLPEEGLKFMVYLQKENIIDESGMPKERFSAEFPKEGPSILRIQQVVRGDSAAYFCASSETSSTDTQYFGPGTRLTVL.

The table lists this clone with a few counts. This sequence joins TRBV19 and TRBJ2-1; 12 nucleotides line up with TRBD1. This CDR3 comprises 14 residues. Germline trimming cut 9 bases from V and 12 bases from J; bases unmatched to any gene: 12. CDR1 and CDR2 from the germline V gene are LNHDA and SQIVND (reference sequence). In nucleotides, the CDR3 is TGTGCCAGCCAACCGGGACAGGGGGCACTCGGGCAGTTCTTC. Encoded protein: CASQPGQGALGQFF. Full variable domain (missing parts from reference TRBV19 and TRBJ2-1): DGGITQSPKYLFRKEGQNVTLSCEQNLNHDAMYWYRQDPGQGLRLIYYSQIVNDFQKGDIAEGYSVSREKKESFPLTVTSAQKNPTAFYLCASQPGQGALGQFFGPGTRLTVL.

For this clone: Other DNA sequences from this sample encode an identical CDR3 as well. The chain joins TRBV6-5 to TRBJ1-2, with D possibly matching TRBD1 (6 bases). This CDR3 spans 13 amino acids. The ends were cut back, 6 bases at V and 3 bases at J, with 11 bases in the middle. CDR1 and CDR2 from the germline V gene are MNHEY and SVGAGI. In nucleotides, the CDR3 is TGTGCCAGCAGCCCACAGGGCGACTATGGCTACACCTTC. Its translation: CASSPQGDYGYTF.

This clone was detected only a few times. This rearrangement joins TRBV4-1 to TRBJ2-3; 9 nucleotides agree with TRBD2. V lost 2 bases to trimming and J lost 1 base; unmatched junction nucleotides: 7. Germline-derived CDR1 and CDR2 are MGHRA and YSYEKL. This CDR3 contains 17 residues. The DNA for the CDR3 is TGCGCCAGCAGCCAACTAGGACTAGCGATGGGCACAGATACGCAGTATTTT. This codes for CASSQLGLAMGTDTQYF.

This clone was observed a few times. The chain carries TRBV7-3 and TRBJ2-3, with D possibly matching TRBD2 (6 bases). The CDR3 is 16 residues long. Trimming pared 1 base from V and 4 bases from J, leaving 15 bases between. Germline CDR1 and CDR2: SGHTA and FQGTGA. DNA for the CDR3: TGTGCCAGCAGCTTAAACGGAGGGGACCGGGCAGATACGCAGTATTTT. It encodes CASSLNGGDRADTQYF.

A word on this clone: Additional DNA sequences in this sample encode the identical CDR3. This chain uses TRBV29-1 with TRBJ2-7, with unresolved D. Germline V CDR1 and CDR2: SQVTM, ANQGSEA. V was trimmed by 4 bases and J by 0 bases, leaving 7 bases between them. The CDR3 sequence is 12 residues long. The CDR3 DNA follows: TGCAGCGTTGTGGAGTCCTCCTACGAGCAGTACTTC. Its protein product is CSVVESSYEQYF.

This chain joins TRBV7-3 and TRBJ2-1; TRBD2 is a possible D gene (6 bases). V gave up 2 bases and J gave up 8 bases, with 10 bases separating them. Germline V gene data show CDR1 as SGHTA and CDR2 as FQGTGA. The CDR3 covers 13 residues. The CDR3 reads CASSLSPGDEQFF. The CDR3 DNA reads as TGTGCCAGCAGCTTATCACCGGGGGATGAGCAGTTCTTC.

This chain connects TRBV5-1 to TRBJ1-1; D possibly corresponds to TRBD1 (5 bases). Trimming took off 0 bases at V and 3 bases at J, with 15 bases between the two ends. This CDR3 is built from 16 residues. Per germline, CDR1 SGHRS and CDR2 YFSETQ. The CDR3 nucleotides are TGCGCCAGCAGCTTGGCCCGTGACAGCGGGGACACTGAAGCTTTCTTT. Its protein product is CASSLARDSGDTEAFF.

Turning to this clone: This sample also contains other DNA sequences that code for the same CDR3. The chain couples TRBV5-4 to TRBJ1-1; the match to TRBD1 covers 8 bases. From germline, CDR1 is SGHNT and CDR2 YYREEE (reference sequence). There are 14 residues in the CDR3. The J segment lost 1 base and the V segment lost 4 bases, leaving 3 bases of the junction unmatched. For the CDR3, the DNA is TGTGCCAGCAGCCTTGACAGGGGGAACACTGAAGCTTTCTTT. It codes for CASSLDRGNTEAFF.

This clone turned up a few times. The chain carries TRBV29-1 and TRBJ2-6; 12 positions agree with TRBD1. Trimming took 2 bases from V and 0 from J; bases not matched to a gene: 5. The germline V gene encodes CDR1 SQVTM and CDR2 ANQGSEA. The length of the CDR3 is 18 residues. CDR3 loop: CSVESRDRGHSGANVLTF. The CDR3 DNA follows: TGCAGCGTTGAATCCCGGGACAGGGGGCACTCTGGGGCCAACGTCCTGACTTTC.

V and J are TRBV2 and TRBJ2-3; weak D call: TRBD1 (6 bases). Trimming left V 0 bases short and J 4 bases short, with 20 bases between. Germline values: CDR1 SNHLY, CDR2 FYNNEI. The CDR3 has 18 residues. CDR3 sequence: CASSEALYRGTRADTQYF. The CDR3, as DNA: TGTGCCAGCAGTGAAGCGCTTTATAGGGGGACGAGGGCAGATACGCAGTATTTT.

The chain recombines TRBV2 with TRBJ2-2; D is ambiguous. V was shortened by 3 bases and J by 7 bases, with 9 bases between the two germline ends. Germline V gene sequence: CDR1 SNHLY, CDR2 FYNNEI. This CDR3 is built from 13 residues. The CDR3 spells CASSDFRNGELFF. CDR3 bases: TGTGCCAGCAGTGACTTTCGAAACGGGGAGCTGTTTTTT.

CDR3: CASSVTGGEQYF. The DNA for the CDR3 is TGTGCCAGCAGTGTAACAGGGGGCGAGCAGTACTTC. The chain is built from TRBV2 and TRBJ2-7, with 8 bases matching TRBD1. Per the germline V gene, CDR1 is SNHLY and CDR2 is FYNNEI. The CDR3 covers 12 residues. J gave up 6 bases and V 4 bases, and 2 bases lay outside the gene matches.

The CDR3 region is CASRIGTANTEAFF. CDR3 bases: TGTGCCAGCAGAATCGGGACGGCGAACACTGAAGCTTTCTTT. The chain employs TRBV7-8 and TRBJ1-1; D may be TRBD1 (5 bases). The CDR3 covers 14 residues. The V end was cut by 6 bases, the J end by 1 base, with 12 bases between. Germline CDR1 is SGHVS and CDR2 is FQNEAQ.

This chain links TRBV5-6 with TRBJ1-4; 9 nucleotides match TRBD1. The J segment lost 5 bases and the V segment lost 4 bases, leaving 3 bases of the junction unmatched. Germline CDR1 and CDR2: SGHDT and YYEEEE. The CDR3 is 14 amino acids. The CDR3 reads CASSTGQGNEKLFF. Written as DNA, the CDR3 is TGTGCCAGCAGCACCGGACAGGGGAATGAAAAACTGTTTTTT.

The J gene is TRBJ2-2, the V gene TRBV5-1, with 7 nucleotides matching TRBD2. V shed 0 bases, J shed 5 bases, and the junction held 4 bases outside the gene matches. The germline V gene encodes CDR1 SGHRS and CDR2 YFSETQ. The CDR3 is 15 residues long. CDR3 protein: CASSLAGGGTGELFF. CDR3 in DNA: TGCGCCAGCAGCTTGGCGGGAGGCGGTACCGGGGAGCTGTTTTTT. The whole variable domain, filled in from reference TRBV5-1 and TRBJ2-2, reads KAGVTQTPRYLIKTRGQQVTLSCSPISGHRSVSWYQQTPGQGLQFLFEYFSETQRNKGNFPGRFSGRQFSNSRSEMNVSTLELGDSALYLCASSLAGGGTGELFFGEGSRLTVL.

The rearrangement uses TRBV7-3 and TRBJ2-7; TRBD1 agrees at 8 bases. V shed 5 bases and J 0 bases; nucleotides not matched to a gene: 6. The CDR3 is 15 residues long. CDR1 SGHTA and CDR2 FQGTGA come from the germline V gene. The CDR3, as DNA: TGTGCCAGCAGCCCCGGACAGGGAACCTCCTACGAGCAGTACTTC. Its protein is CASSPGQGTSYEQYF.

The chain combines TRBV30 with TRBJ2-7; TRBD2 agrees at 15 bases. Germline V CDR1 and CDR2: GTSNPN, SVGIG (reference sequence). The CDR3 extends over 15 amino acids. V lost 4 bases to trimming and J lost 7 bases; unmatched junction nucleotides: 8. CDR3 region: CAWTAYGLAGGEQYF. The DNA for the CDR3 is TGTGCCTGGACCGCGTACGGACTAGCGGGAGGGGAGCAGTACTTC.

This clone was counted a single time. The rearrangement links TRBV7-2 to TRBJ2-7; no firm D call. Germline CDR1 reads SGHTA; CDR2 reads FQGNSA. Trimming pared 5 bases from V and 0 bases from J, leaving 20 bases between. The length of the CDR3 is 17 residues. CDR3 loop: CASSQATPRTFSYEQYF. In nucleotides, the CDR3 is TGTGCCAGCAGCCAAGCTACGCCTCGGACGTTCTCCTACGAGCAGTACTTC.

This sequence joins TRBV11-2 and TRBJ2-1; weak D call: TRBD2 (5 bases). The CDR3 loop spans 13 amino acids. V lost 8 bases and J 12 bases, leaving 20 bases between the germline ends. The germline gives CDR1 SGHAT, CDR2 FQNNGV. The CDR3 DNA reads TGTGCCAGCCGGGAAACGGGGTTCGAGGGGCAGTTCTTC. This sequence encodes CASRETGFEGQFF.

The rearrangement links TRBV5-4 to TRBJ2-3, with 7 bases aligning to TRBD1. The CDR3 covers 16 residues. Germline V gene sequence: CDR1 SGHNT, CDR2 YYREEE (reference sequence). V shed 4 bases and J 3 bases; nucleotides not matched to a gene: 11. The CDR3 loop is CASSGPDRAVTDTQYF. CDR3 bases: TGTGCCAGCAGCGGCCCAGACAGGGCGGTGACAGATACGCAGTATTTT. Based on the CDR3 plus reference TRBV5-4 and TRBJ2-3, the full variable domain is ETGVTQSPTHLIKTRGQQVTLRCSSQSGHNTVSWYQQALGQGPQFIFQYYREEENGRGNFPPRFSGLQFPNYSSELNVNALELDDSALYLCASSGPDRAVTDTQYFGPGTRLTVL.

The chain links TRBV6-5 to TRBJ1-2; the match to TRBD1 covers 9 bases. Germline V gene data show CDR1 as MNHEY and CDR2 as SVGAGI. V shed 0 bases, J shed 1 base, and the junction held 3 bases outside the gene matches. The CDR3 runs 16 residues. CDR3 bases: TGTGCCAGCAGTTACTCGTGGGACAGGGATAACTATGGCTACACCTTC. Translating gives CASSYSWDRDNYGYTF.

The chain is built from TRBV7-8 and TRBJ2-7; D is ambiguous. This CDR3 has 14 residues. Deletions cut 0 bases from V and 2 bases from J, with 8 bases between. The germline V gene encodes CDR1 SGHVS and CDR2 FQNEAQ. This CDR3 is CASSLAGGPYEQYF. CDR3 DNA: TGTGCCAGCAGCTTAGCGGGTGGTCCCTACGAGCAGTACTTC. Looking up the rest from reference TRBV7-8 and TRBJ2-7 gives the full variable domain: GAGVSQSPRYKVAKRGQDVALRCDPISGHVSLFWYQQALGQGPEFLTYFQNEAQLDKSGLPSDRFFAERPEGSVSTLKIQRTQQEDSAVYLCASSLAGGPYEQYFGPGTRLTVT.

The table lists this clone with a few counts. This chain joins TRBV28 and TRBJ1-2; perhaps TRBD1 as D (6 bases). Trimming took off 7 bases at V and 6 bases at J, with 24 bases between the two ends. Germline lookup yields CDR1 MDHEN and CDR2 SYDVKM. The CDR3 spans 16 residues. CDR3 loop: CASTRGQVVSGDGYTF. The CDR3 DNA reads TGTGCCAGCACCCGGGGGCAGGTCGTAAGTGGTGATGGCTACACCTTC.